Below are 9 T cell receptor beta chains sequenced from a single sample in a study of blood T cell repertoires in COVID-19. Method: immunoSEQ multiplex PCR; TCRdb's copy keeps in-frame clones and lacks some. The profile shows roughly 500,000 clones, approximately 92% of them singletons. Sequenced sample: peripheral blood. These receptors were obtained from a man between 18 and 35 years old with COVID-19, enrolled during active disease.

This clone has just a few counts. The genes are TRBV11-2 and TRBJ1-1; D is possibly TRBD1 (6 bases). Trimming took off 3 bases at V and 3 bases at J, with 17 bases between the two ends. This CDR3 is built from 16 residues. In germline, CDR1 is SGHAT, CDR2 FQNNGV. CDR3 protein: CASSLRGAGEDTEAFF. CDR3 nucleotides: TGTGCCAGCAGCTTGCGGGGGGCAGGTGAGGACACTGAAGCTTTCTTT.

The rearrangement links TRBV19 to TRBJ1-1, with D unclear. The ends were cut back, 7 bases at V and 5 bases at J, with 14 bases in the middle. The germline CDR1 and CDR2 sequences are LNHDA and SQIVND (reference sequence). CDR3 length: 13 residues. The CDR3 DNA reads TGTGCCAGTAAGCTTCTAGGTACGACTGAAGCTTTCTTT. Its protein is CASKLLGTTEAFF.

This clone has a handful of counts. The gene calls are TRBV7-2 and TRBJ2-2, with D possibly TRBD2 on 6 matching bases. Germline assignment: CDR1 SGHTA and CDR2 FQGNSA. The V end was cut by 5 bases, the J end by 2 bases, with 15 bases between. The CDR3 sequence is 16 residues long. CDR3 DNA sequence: TGTGCCAGCAGCCGGGGTGGTAGCGGCAACACCGGGGAGCTGTTTTTT. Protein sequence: CASSRGGSGNTGELFF.

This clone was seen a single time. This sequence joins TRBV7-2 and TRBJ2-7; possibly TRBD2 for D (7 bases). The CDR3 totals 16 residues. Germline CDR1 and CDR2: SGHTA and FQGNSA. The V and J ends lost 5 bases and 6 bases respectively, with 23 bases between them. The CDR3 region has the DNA TGTGCCAGCAGCCCCCATCAAGCGGGGACAACCGGCGAGCAGTACTTC. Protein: CASSPHQAGTTGEQYF.

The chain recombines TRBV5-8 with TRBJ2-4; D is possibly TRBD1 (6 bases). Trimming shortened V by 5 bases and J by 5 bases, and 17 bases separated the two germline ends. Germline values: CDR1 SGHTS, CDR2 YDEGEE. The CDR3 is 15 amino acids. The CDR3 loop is CASRHPPGQENIQYF. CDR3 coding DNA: TGTGCCAGCAGGCATCCTCCGGGACAAGAAAACATTCAGTACTTC.

The CDR3 here is CASHSGLYEQYF. Written as DNA, the CDR3 is TGTGCCAGCCATTCAGGGTTGTACGAGCAGTACTTC. This chain links TRBV11-2 with TRBJ2-7, with TRBD1 as a possible D gene (5 bases). This CDR3 spans 12 amino acids. Trimming took 8 bases from V and 4 from J, leaving 12 bases between them. Germline CDR1 and CDR2: SGHAT and FQNNGV.

DNA of the CDR3: TGTGCCAGCAGTTTAAGTCCGGCGGGAGGAGAAACCGGGGAGCTGTTTTTT. Its protein product is CASSLSPAGGETGELFF. The chain carries TRBV27 and TRBJ2-2; TRBD2 aligns across 8 bases. Unmatched junction bases numbered 10, after V lost 2 bases and J lost 5 bases. CDR1 and CDR2 from the germline V gene are MNHEY and SMNVEV (reference sequence). The length of the CDR3 is 17 residues.

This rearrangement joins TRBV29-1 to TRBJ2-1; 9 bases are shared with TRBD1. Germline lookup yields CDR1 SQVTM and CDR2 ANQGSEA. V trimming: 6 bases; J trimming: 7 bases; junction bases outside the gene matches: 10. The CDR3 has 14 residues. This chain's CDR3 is CSVNRDRAGNEQFF. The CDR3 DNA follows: TGCAGCGTAAATAGGGACAGGGCGGGTAATGAGCAGTTCTTC.

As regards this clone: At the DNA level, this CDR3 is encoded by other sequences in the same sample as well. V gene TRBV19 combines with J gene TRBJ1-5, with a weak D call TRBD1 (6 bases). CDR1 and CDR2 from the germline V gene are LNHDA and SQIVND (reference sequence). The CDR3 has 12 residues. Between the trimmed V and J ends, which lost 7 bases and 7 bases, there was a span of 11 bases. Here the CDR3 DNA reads TGTGCCAGTACTACAGGGAGCCAGCCCCAGCATTTT. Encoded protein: CASTTGSQPQHF.